Presented here are 11 T cell receptor beta chains from one specimen sequenced in a study of T-cell memory formation after mild COVID-19 (dated by TCRdb to the early 2020s). Library generation was performed with 5' RACE. Sequencing was performed on an Illumina NovaSeq 6000. TCRdb passed the public sequencing reads through fastp at Q25 and MiXCR, retaining productive beta sequences. Entries are consolidated by CDR3 protein sequence, retaining the most common genes and DNA. The sample profile shows about 600,000 distinct CDR3 sequences; about a fifth of them were found once. Roughly 9.1% of the sample lies in the top ten. Sequences were obtained from PBMCs or a T cell subset sorted from them (not recorded which). The receptor source for this set is an adult woman who had mild COVID-19 (a few samples of this study predate the infection). The sample titles of this study are shuffled in the database, so cell type and time point are left out; the donor was told from shared clones.

This clonotype turned up a few times. This sequence joins TRBV12-3 or TRBV12-4 and TRBJ2-2; 7 bases align to TRBD2. Germline trimming cut 6 bases from V and 4 bases from J; bases unmatched to any gene: 2. The CDR3 sequence is 13 residues long. The CDR3 sequence: CASRTGGTGELFF. The CDR3 DNA reads as TGTGCCAGCAGGACGGGGGGCACCGGGGAGCTGTTTTTT.

This clonotype showed up many times. The V and J genes are TRBV10-2 and TRBJ1-3; tentative D call: TRBD1 (5 bases). CDR3 size: 15 residues. Germline V gene lookup returns CDR1 WSHSY and CDR2 SAAADI. The ends were cut back, 3 bases at V and 4 bases at J, with 13 bases in the middle. CDR3 protein: CASSDWGILGNTIYF. CDR3 DNA sequence: TGCGCCAGCAGTGACTGGGGGATCCTAGGAAACACCATATATTTT.

This clonotype was observed at least ten times. The chain has TRBV12-3 or TRBV12-4 and TRBJ2-3; D remains unclear. CDR3 length: 14 amino acids. The V end was cut by 1 base, the J end by 6 bases, with 11 bases between. The CDR3 is CASSLGGRADTQYF. For the CDR3, the DNA is TGTGCCAGCAGTTTAGGAGGTAGAGCTGATACGCAGTATTTT.

This clonotype was detected a few times. The chain carries TRBV6-2 or TRBV6-3 and TRBJ1-1, with 8 bases aligning to TRBD1. CDR1 is MNHEY and CDR2 is SVGEGT in the germline V gene. CDR3 size: 15 residues. V was pared by 5 bases and J by 4 bases, with 9 bases of the junction left unmatched. The CDR3 nucleotides are TGTGCCAGCAGTCCCCCCAACAGGGGGATCACTGAAGCTTTCTTT. It specifies CASSPPNRGITEAFF.

There are a few counts of this clonotype. The V and J genes are TRBV7-6 and TRBJ2-7; TRBD1 or TRBD2 may be the D gene (5 bases each). V lost 2 bases and J 2 bases, leaving 10 bases between the germline ends. The CDR3 totals 14 residues. Germline CDR1 SGHVS, CDR2 FNYEAQ. The DNA for the CDR3 is TGTGCCAGCAGCTTACCCGGGGCTGCCTACGAGCAGTACTTC. It encodes CASSLPGAAYEQYF.

As regards this clonotype: Just one base apart from a much larger clone, this may be a read error. The J gene is TRBJ2-7, the V gene TRBV2; 14 bases map to TRBD2. CDR3 length equals 13 residues. CDR1 is SNHLY and CDR2 is FYNNEI in the germline V gene. V shed 8 bases, J shed 3 bases, and the junction held 0 bases outside the gene matches. The CDR3 nucleotides read TGTGCCAGCGGGACTAGCGGGAGCTACGAGCAGTACTTC. Translated, it gives CASGTSGSYEQYF.

This clonotype has just a few counts. V and J are TRBV9 and TRBJ1-2; D perhaps matches TRBD1 (6 bases). Looked up from germline, CDR1 is SGDLS and CDR2 is YYNGEE. Trimming took off 0 bases at V and 6 bases at J, with 12 bases between the two ends. The CDR3 is 14 residues long. In DNA, the CDR3 is TGTGCCAGCAGCGTAGGTAGGGGGAGGGATGGCTACACCTTC. This sequence encodes CASSVGRGRDGYTF.

The table lists this clonotype with a few counts. V is TRBV7-9 and J is TRBJ2-1, with a tentative D call TRBD2 (6 bases). Germline V gene data show CDR1 as SEHNR and CDR2 as FQNEAQ (reference sequence). CDR3 length: 12 amino acids. V was pared by 4 bases and J by 6 bases, with 7 bases between. The CDR3 sequence: CASSSTSNEQFF. DNA for the CDR3: TGTGCCAGCAGCTCGACTAGCAATGAGCAGTTCTTC.

This clonotype was observed a few times. The rearrangement links TRBV9 to TRBJ2-3; D may be TRBD2 (6 bases). V shed 3 bases and J shed 0 bases, with 11 bases lying between them. There are 15 residues in the CDR3. Germline V gives CDR1 SGDLS, CDR2 YYNGEE. DNA of the CDR3: TGTGCCAGCAGCGACTGGGGACTGAGCACAGATACGCAGTATTTT. It specifies CASSDWGLSTDTQYF.

This clonotype has ten or more counts. CDR3 nucleotides: TGTGCCAGCAGCCAAAGTGGCGGGGTCTACGAGCAGTACTTC. It specifies CASSQSGGVYEQYF. The chain has TRBV5-5 and TRBJ2-7; tentative D call: TRBD2 (6 bases). Germline V gene data show CDR1 as SGHKS and CDR2 as YYEKEE (reference sequence). V was cut by 4 bases and J by 3 bases, with 14 bases left in between. The CDR3 is 14 amino acids.

The gene calls are TRBV7-8 and TRBJ1-2; 8 bases fit TRBD1. Germline values: CDR1 SGHVS, CDR2 FQNEAQ. The CDR3 contains 14 residues. The V and J ends lost 1 base and 8 bases, in that order; junction bases with no gene match: 6. Here the CDR3 reads CASSLVQGAEGYTF. CDR3 nucleotides: TGTGCCAGCAGCTTAGTCCAGGGGGCGGAGGGCTACACCTTC.